A single TCR beta chain is shown here with its context. Its antigen is not known. A junction boundary mismatches the germline segment, possibly from a read error. The CDR3 regions of TCR beta were amplified from RNA transcripts. In the first-round RT-PCR of the TCR CDR3, the HTBI primer set was used. TCRdb redid the calling of the multiplex PCR reads with MiXCR, one entry per CDR3 protein. The table lists 300,000 or so distinct CDR3 sequences, 15% to 20% of them singletons. This CDR3 comprises 12 residues. In germline, CDR1 is MNHEY, CDR2 SVGEGT. The source of the sample is a study of T cells in Graves' hyperthyroidism and ophthalmopathy. General study findings and limits: Also found in blood were most expanded thyroid clonotypes above 0.001. For ophthalmopathy, model prediction preceded onset by a median 6.5 months.

Absence of ophthalmopathy progression within 18 months defined stable Graves' hyperthyroidism. In patients aged 18 to 65, hyperthyroidism was newly diagnosed, with duration under 2 months. Sequencing input: blood. The receptor comes from a woman in her 50s with Graves' hyperthyroidism. The chain uses TRBV6-2 or TRBV6-3 and TRBJ2-3; maybe TRBD2 (6 bases). The CDR3 bases are TGTGCCAGCAGTTACAGACTAGATACGCAGTTTTTT. Amino acid sequence: CASSYRLDTQFF.